Listed here are 21 T cell receptor beta chains from one sample, sequenced in a study of blood T cell repertoires in COVID-19. Method: immunoSEQ multiplex PCR; TCRdb's copy keeps in-frame clones and lacks some. This table holds approximately 32,000 clones, approximately 86% found once. Sample: peripheral blood. The receptors were gathered from a human donor in a cohort sampled during active COVID-19.

V usage is TRBV6-5 and J usage is TRBJ2-3, with a possible D match to TRBD1 (6 bases). The CDR3 extends over 14 amino acids. Germline-derived CDR1 and CDR2 are MNHEY and SVGAGI. V lost 6 bases and J lost 1, with 11 bases in between. Written as DNA, the CDR3 is TGTGCCAGCAGCCGCGGACAGCGCACAGATACGCAGTATTTT. Translated: CASSRGQRTDTQYF.

The chain combines TRBV19 with TRBJ2-4; D might be TRBD2 (7 bases). The germline V gene has CDR1 LNHDA and CDR2 SQIVND (reference sequence). The CDR3 totals 15 residues. Trimming cost V 4 bases and J 2 bases, with 12 bases left between them. The CDR3 DNA sequence: TGTGCCAGTAGTACCCGGGGGGACACCAAAAACATTCAGTACTTC. This gives the protein CASSTRGDTKNIQYF.

The rearrangement joins TRBV20-1 to TRBJ1-1, with 7 bases lining up with TRBD1. The length of the CDR3 is 11 residues. The V segment lost 3 bases and the J segment 7 bases; nucleotides outside the gene matches: 2. The germline V gene has CDR1 DFQATT and CDR2 SNEGSKA (reference sequence). The CDR3 DNA sequence: TGCAGTGCTAGGGGGGACAGTGAAGCTTTCTTT. It codes for CSARGDSEAFF.

This rearrangement joins TRBV19 to TRBJ1-5, with no clear D. CDR3 length equals 13 residues. CDR1 LNHDA and CDR2 SQIVND come from the germline V gene (reference sequence). The V gene lost 7 bases and the J gene lost 3 bases, with 10 bases spanning the gap. CDR3 DNA sequence: TGTGCCAGTAATCCGGTACTCAATCAGCCCCAGCATTTT. Protein sequence: CASNPVLNQPQHF.

V gene TRBV11-3 combines with J gene TRBJ2-5; 9 bases fit TRBD1. V gave up 5 bases and J gave up 4 bases; unmatched junction bases: 5. Germline loops: CDR1 SGHNT, CDR2 YENEEA. CDR3 length equals 14 residues. CDR3 sequence reads: CASSPGQGVETQYF. In nucleotides, the CDR3 is TGTGCCAGCAGCCCGGGACAGGGTGTAGAGACCCAGTACTTC.

The V and J genes are TRBV7-9 and TRBJ2-7; 9 bases are shared with TRBD2. The junction had 9 bases not matched to a gene; V was cut back by 2 bases and J by 7 bases. Per the germline V gene, CDR1 is SEHNR and CDR2 is FQNEAQ (reference sequence). The CDR3 loop spans 15 amino acids. DNA for the CDR3: TGTGCCAGCAGCTTAAGTAGGCCAAGCGGGGGGGAGCAGTACTTC. Amino acid sequence: CASSLSRPSGGEQYF.

The gene calls are TRBV5-5 and TRBJ2-1; D is unresolved. CDR3 length: 15 residues. Germline CDR1 SGHKS, CDR2 YYEKEE (reference sequence). Deletions cut 0 bases from V and 7 bases from J, with 14 bases between. CDR3 loop: CASSLGLGERNEQFF. CDR3 bases: TGTGCCAGCAGCTTGGGACTGGGTGAAAGGAATGAGCAGTTCTTC.

The chain uses TRBV5-6 and TRBJ1-2; 8 positions agree with TRBD1. The CDR3 has 14 amino acids. The V gene end was trimmed by 4 bases and the J gene end by 4 bases; junction bases not matched to a gene: 6. CDR1 is SGHDT, CDR2 YYEEEE, per germline. DNA for the CDR3: TGTGCCAGCAGCGTCGGACAGGGAGGCTATGGCTACACCTTC. It codes for CASSVGQGGYGYTF.

The chain is built from TRBV21-1 and TRBJ2-7; the table's D call, TRBD1, was not checked against the DNA. TRBV21-1 is termed a pseudogene. There are 16 residues in the CDR3. Written as DNA, the CDR3 is TGTGCCAGCAGCAAAGGCCCGGACACGTGTTCCTACGAGCAGTACTTC. Encoded protein: CASSKGPDTCSYEQYF.

This clone came up once. V and J are TRBV4-1 and TRBJ2-1; TRBD2 is a possible D gene (6 bases). The CDR3 contains 17 residues. Trimming left V 2 bases short and J 0 bases short, with 14 bases between. CDR1 and CDR2 (germline): MGHRA, YSYEKL. CDR3 nucleotide sequence: TGCGCCAGCAGCCAACGACTAGGGCTGAGCTCCTACAATGAGCAGTTCTTC. The encoded protein is CASSQRLGLSSYNEQFF.

This clone has just one count. The V and J genes are TRBV19 and TRBJ2-2; possible D gene TRBD2, 5 bases. The CDR3 consists of 14 residues. Germline V gene sequence: CDR1 LNHDA, CDR2 SQIVND (reference sequence). V was cut by 5 bases and J by 5 bases, with 12 bases left in between. The CDR3 nucleotides are TGTGCCAGTAGTTCACCGGGAAAAACCGGGGAGCTGTTTTTT. It translates to CASSSPGKTGELFF.

This chain links TRBV19 with TRBJ2-5; 11 nucleotides agree with TRBD1. CDR1 is LNHDA and CDR2 is SQIVND in the germline V gene (reference sequence). V dropped 5 bases and J dropped 5; count of bases not matched to a gene: 10. CDR3 size: 16 residues. CDR3 in amino acids: CASSPRTGGVLETQYF. The CDR3 nucleotides read TGTGCCAGTAGTCCCCGGACAGGGGGCGTCTTGGAGACCCAGTACTTC.

The rearrangement uses TRBV5-6 and TRBJ2-1, with 10 bases matching TRBD2. The CDR3 runs to 16 residues. With 0 bases clipped from V and 3 bases from J, the junction kept 3 bases outside the gene matches. Per germline, CDR1 SGHDT and CDR2 YYEEEE. CDR3 residues: CASSLGAGGLYNEQFF. The CDR3 nucleotides are TGTGCCAGCAGCTTGGGAGCGGGGGGGCTCTACAATGAGCAGTTCTTC.

This chain links TRBV7-3 with TRBJ2-7; 9 bases are shared with TRBD1. V trimming: 2 bases; J trimming: 4 bases; junction bases outside the gene matches: 3. CDR1 is SGHTA, CDR2 FQGTGA, per germline. This CDR3 is 14 amino acids long. CDR3 sequence reads: CASSLAGQGYEQYF. CDR3 DNA sequence: TGTGCCAGCAGCTTAGCGGGACAGGGATACGAGCAGTACTTC. The entire variable domain, with the rest obtained from reference TRBV7-3 and TRBJ2-7, is as follows: GAGVSQTPSNKVTEKGKYVELRCDPISGHTALYWYRQSLGQGPEFLIYFQGTGAADDSGLPNDRFFAVRPEGSVSTLKIQRTERGDSAVYLCASSLAGQGYEQYFGPGTRLTVT.

The CDR3 bases are TGTGCCAGCAGCCGAATCCGGGACAGCTATAGCAATCAGCCCCAGCATTTT. Protein product: CASSRIRDSYSNQPQHF. V is TRBV5-6 and J is TRBJ1-5, with TRBD1 identical over 7 bases. The length of the CDR3 is 17 residues. The trim removed 4 bases at V and 0 bases at J, leaving 10 bases unmatched. Germline CDR1 is SGHDT and CDR2 is YYEEEE. Filled out from reference TRBV5-6 and TRBJ1-5, the complete variable domain reads DAGVTQSPTHLIKTRGQQVTLRCSPKSGHDTVSWYQQALGQGPQFIFQYYEEEERQRGNFPDRFSGHQFPNYSSELNVNALLLGDSALYLCASSRIRDSYSNQPQHFGDGTRLSIL.

This chain links TRBV4-1 with TRBJ1-2, with D possibly being TRBD1 (6 bases). The CDR3 extends over 15 amino acids. V gave up 0 bases and J gave up 0 bases, with 8 bases separating them. Germline loops: CDR1 MGHRA, CDR2 YSYEKL. The CDR3 DNA sequence: TGCGCCAGCAGCCAAGAGGACAGCACTAACTATGGCTACACCTTC. It is translated as CASSQEDSTNYGYTF.

The CDR3 region has the DNA TGTGCCAGCACCACTAGCGGGGGTGGGGATACGCAGTATTTT. Amino acid sequence: CASTTSGGGDTQYF. The V gene is TRBV27, the J gene TRBJ2-3; 11 bases line up with TRBD2. The CDR3 consists of 14 residues. Germline loops: CDR1 MNHEY, CDR2 SMNVEV (reference sequence). V trimming: 7 bases; J trimming: 6 bases; junction bases outside the gene matches: 6.

The chain links TRBV23-1 to TRBJ1-2; D unclear. TRBV23-1 falls under the ORF class, with uncertain function. The CDR3 contains 14 residues. V lost 2 bases and J 3 bases, leaving 10 bases between the germline ends. CDR3 in DNA: TGCGCCAGCAGTCAACTCGACGGGGACTATGGCTACACCTTC. This sequence encodes CASSQLDGDYGYTF.

The rearrangement uses TRBV7-2 and TRBJ1-2, with TRBD1 matching over 8 bases. J was trimmed by 3 bases and V by 6 bases; bases with no gene match: 6. Germline V lookup: CDR1 SGHTA, CDR2 FQGNSA. The CDR3 runs to 14 residues. CDR3 region: CASSAQGGHYGYTF. The CDR3 nucleotides read TGTGCCAGCAGTGCACAGGGGGGACACTATGGCTACACCTTC.

The V and J genes are TRBV5-1 and TRBJ1-2; 7 bases are a match to TRBD1. The CDR3 contains 14 residues. CDR1 is SGHRS, CDR2 YFSETQ, per germline. V trimming: 4 bases; J trimming: 4 bases; junction bases outside the gene matches: 7. The CDR3: CASSQDRAPYGYTF. CDR3 sequence (DNA): TGCGCCAGCAGCCAAGACAGGGCCCCCTATGGCTACACCTTC.

The chain combines TRBV5-8 with TRBJ1-1; 7 nucleotides match TRBD1. The CDR3 has 13 amino acids. The V and J ends lost 4 bases and 4 bases, in that order; junction bases with no gene match: 4. Looked up from germline, CDR1 is SGHTS and CDR2 is YDEGEE. The CDR3 DNA reads as TGTGCCAGCAGCGTCAACAGGGGCACTGAAGCTTTCTTT. This encodes CASSVNRGTEAFF.